This T cell receptor beta chain was documented in a study of blood T cell repertoires in COVID-19. Across the study: The samples span acute and convalescent COVID-19 from the United States, Italy and Spain.

In the authors' methods: Researchers report that nucleated cell counts were estimated from reference gene primer amplification. Profiling relied on immunoSEQ multiplex PCR, and the TCRdb table lists in-frame clones only, not all of them. Clonal size and the V and J genes are those of that table, whereas D and trimming came from the DNA. The sample has under 300,000 clones, about nine tenths seen once. Losses at the gene ends were 0 bases for V and 4 bases for J; bases not matched to a gene: 1. The CDR3 runs to 14 residues. CDR1 and CDR2 (germline): MNHNY, SVGAGI (reference sequence). The chain joins TRBV6-6 to TRBJ2-7, with 9 bases aligning to TRBD2. Material for sequencing was peripheral blood. This clonotype was sampled from a woman aged 25 to 39 with COVID-19, enrolled during active disease. CDR3 nucleotide sequence: TGTGCCAGCAGTTACTCCCTAGCGGGGTACGAGCAGTACTTC. It is translated as CASSYSLAGYEQYF.